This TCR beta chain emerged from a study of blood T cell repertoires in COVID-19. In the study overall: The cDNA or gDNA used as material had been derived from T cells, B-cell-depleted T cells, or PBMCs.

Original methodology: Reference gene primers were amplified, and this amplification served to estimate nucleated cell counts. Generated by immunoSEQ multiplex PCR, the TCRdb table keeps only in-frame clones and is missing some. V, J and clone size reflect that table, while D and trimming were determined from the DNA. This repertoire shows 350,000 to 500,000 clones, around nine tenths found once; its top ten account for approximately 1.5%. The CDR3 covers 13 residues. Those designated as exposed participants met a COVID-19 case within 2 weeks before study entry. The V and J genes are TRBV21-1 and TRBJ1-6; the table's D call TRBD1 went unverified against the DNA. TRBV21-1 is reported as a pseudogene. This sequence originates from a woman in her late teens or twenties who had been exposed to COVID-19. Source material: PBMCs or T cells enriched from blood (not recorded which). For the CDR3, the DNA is TGTGCCAGCAGGACGGACAGGCACGGAACCCTCCACTTT. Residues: CASRTDRHGTLHF.